This entry lists 27 T cell receptor beta chains sequenced from one sample in a study of T cells in Graves' hyperthyroidism and ophthalmopathy. RNA transcripts gave rise to amplified TCR beta CDR3 regions. TCR CDR3 regions were first amplified by RT-PCR with HTBI primers. Using its own MiXCR run on the multiplex PCR reads, TCRdb lists one record per CDR3 protein. The data contain approximately 400,000 distinct CDR3 sequences, around a sixth of them seen just once; the ten biggest clones take up approximately 7.5%. Source material: blood. The source of these receptors is a woman between 18 and 29 years old with Graves' hyperthyroidism.

This clonotype was seen more than once but under ten times. The chain joins TRBV4-1 to TRBJ2-2; D unresolved. Germline loops: CDR1 MGHRA, CDR2 YSYEKL. The CDR3 has 16 amino acids. Between the trimmed V and J ends, which lost 6 bases and 1 base, there was a span of 15 bases. CDR3 in DNA: TGCGCCAGCAGGGTCCTCGTGGCCGGGAACACCGGGGAGCTGTTTTTT. Protein product: CASRVLVAGNTGELFF.

Of note for this clonotype: The conserved final phenylalanine or tryptophan is absent from the CDR3, which likely points to a read error. The chain recombines TRBV2 with TRBJ1-5; TRBD1 is a possible D gene (5 bases). This CDR3 has 16 residues. From germline, CDR1 is SNHLY and CDR2 FYNNEI. V was trimmed by 6 bases and J by 0 bases, leaving 15 bases between them. The CDR3 nucleotides read TGTGCCAGCAGGTCCGGCGGGGCGTATAGCAATCAGCCCCAGCATTCT. Protein product: CASRSGGAYSNQPQHS.

This clonotype was detected ten times or more. This chain joins TRBV30 and TRBJ2-2, with D hard to call. This CDR3 has 13 amino acids. Deletions cut 1 base from V and 2 bases from J, with 5 bases between. The germline gives CDR1 GTSNPN, CDR2 SVGIG (reference sequence). The CDR3 loop is CAWSAPNTGELFF. The CDR3 bases are TGTGCCTGGAGTGCACCTAACACCGGGGAGCTGTTTTTT.

This clonotype was observed at least ten times. This chain uses TRBV5-1 with TRBJ1-3, with D unresolved. Germline CDR1 reads SGHRS; CDR2 reads YFSETQ. CDR3 size: 15 residues. V lost 2 bases, J lost 0 bases, and 9 bases lay in between. For the CDR3, the DNA is TGCGCCAGCAGCTTTTTTGGCCACTCTGGAAACACCATATATTTT. Its translation is CASSFFGHSGNTIYF.

In this sample, this clonotype turned up many times. J is TRBJ2-3 and V is TRBV7-9; tentative D call: TRBD1 (5 bases). The germline V and J ends were trimmed by 9 bases and 6 bases, with 19 bases remaining between them. This CDR3 contains 14 residues. From germline, CDR1 is SEHNR and CDR2 FQNEAQ (reference sequence). The CDR3 bases are TGTGCCAGTTTGAGACCAGGGTCCTGGGATACGCAGTATTTT. This gives the protein CASLRPGSWDTQYF.

This clonotype has ten or more counts. The V call is TRBV12-5, the J call TRBJ1-5; no clear D gene. CDR1 and CDR2 from the germline V gene are LGHNT and FRNRAP. The CDR3 loop spans 12 amino acids. Trimming removed 1 base from V and 8 bases from J, with 6 bases in between. For the CDR3, the DNA is TGTGCTAGTGGTTTGGCCCAGGAGCCCCAGCATTTT. Its translation is CASGLAQEPQHF.

With regard to this clonotype: A much larger clone lies a single base off, so this may be a read error. CDR3 loop: CANSLGQVQETQYF. The CDR3 DNA follows: TGTGCCAACAGCTTAGGGCAGGTCCAGGAGACCCAGTACTTC. This chain joins TRBV11-2 and TRBJ2-5; no firm D call. This CDR3 has 14 residues. Germline CDR1 and CDR2: SGHAT and FQNNGV.

With respect to this clonotype: A clone one base away is much larger, so this may be a read error. The CDR3 is CASSRARDYEQFF. The CDR3 coding sequence is TGTGCCAGTAGTCGGGCCAGGGACTACGAGCAGTTCTTC. This rearrangement joins TRBV19 to TRBJ2-7; 7 bases agree with TRBD2. The tail of the sequence fits TRBJ2-1 better, so the J call may be wrong. The CDR3 covers 13 residues. Germline lookup yields CDR1 LNHDA and CDR2 SQIVND (reference sequence).

CDR3: CASSLASGGYYEQYF. In DNA form, the CDR3 reads TGTGCCAGCAGTTTAGCTAGCGGGGGATACTACGAGCAGTACTTC. V usage is TRBV28 and J usage is TRBJ2-7, with 10 bases fitting TRBD2. Losses at the gene ends were 2 bases for V and 3 bases for J; bases not matched to a gene: 4. From germline, CDR1 is MDHEN and CDR2 SYDVKM. The CDR3 consists of 15 residues.

The table lists this clonotype with many counts. The chain links TRBV12-3 or TRBV12-4 to TRBJ2-3; TRBD2 is a possible D gene (6 bases). The V and J ends lost 4 bases and 4 bases respectively, with 9 bases between them. This CDR3 is built from 13 residues. The CDR3 bases are TGTGCCAGCAGTTCGGGGGTTCCAGATACGCAGTATTTT. Translated: CASSSGVPDTQYF.

The chain joins TRBV5-5 to TRBJ1-3; D unresolved. V lost 0 bases to trimming and J lost 2 bases, with 9 bases between them. Germline-derived CDR1 and CDR2 are SGHKS and YYEKEE (reference sequence). The CDR3 runs 15 residues. The CDR3 loop reads CASSLGAAPGNTIYF. CDR3 nucleotides: TGTGCCAGCAGCTTGGGGGCAGCGCCTGGAAACACCATATATTTT.

This clonotype showed up many times. The chain employs TRBV3-1 and TRBJ2-3, with TRBD2 matching 7 bases. CDR1 and CDR2 from the germline V gene are LGHDT and YNNKEL (reference sequence). Trimming removed 0 bases from V and 4 bases from J; junction bases left unmatched: 7. The CDR3 consists of 16 residues. In nucleotides, the CDR3 is TGTGCCAGCAGCCAAGAAAGAGGGAGGGCAGCAGATACGCAGTATTTT. It codes for CASSQERGRAADTQYF.

There are many counts of this clonotype. The gene calls are TRBV9 and TRBJ2-5; D is ambiguous. Per the germline V gene, CDR1 is SGDLS and CDR2 is YYNGEE. The CDR3 totals 14 residues. V dropped 0 bases and J dropped 5 bases, with 11 bases sitting between them. The CDR3 nucleotides read TGTGCCAGCAGCGTAGATCCCCAGGTGGAGACCCAGTACTTC. Translated: CASSVDPQVETQYF.

This sequence joins TRBV5-1 and TRBJ1-2; D is ambiguous. Germline V gives CDR1 SGHRS, CDR2 YFSETQ. The V and J ends lost 0 bases and 8 bases respectively, with 14 bases between them. The CDR3 spans 14 residues. In nucleotides, the CDR3 is TGCGCCAGCAGCTTGGCCCTGGGCCCGGGGGGCTACACCTTC. It is translated as CASSLALGPGGYTF. The complete variable domain, with remaining parts taken from reference TRBV5-1 and TRBJ1-2, reads KAGVTQTPRYLIKTRGQQVTLSCSPISGHRSVSWYQQTPGQGLQFLFEYFSETQRNKGNFPGRFSGRQFSNSRSEMNVSTLELGDSALYLCASSLALGPGGYTFGSGTRLTVV.

V is TRBV28 and J is TRBJ2-7; D might be TRBD1 or TRBD2, each matching 5 bases. V lost 3 bases, J lost 2 bases, and 14 bases lay in between. The CDR3 is 15 residues long. CDR1 and CDR2 from the germline V gene are MDHEN and SYDVKM. The CDR3 spells CASSLIWGKTYEQYF. The CDR3 region has the DNA TGTGCCAGCAGTTTGATTTGGGGGAAGACCTACGAGCAGTACTTC.

This clonotype was seen at least ten times. The V call is TRBV6-5, the J call TRBJ1-5; D is unresolved. V lost 2 bases to trimming and J lost 3 bases, with 5 bases between them. Germline V CDR1 and CDR2: MNHEY, SVGAGI. The CDR3 covers 13 residues. Here the CDR3 DNA reads TGTGCCAGCAGTTACCAGGACAATCAGCCCCAGCATTTT. Residues: CASSYQDNQPQHF.

The chain has TRBV28 and TRBJ2-7; no firm D call. CDR1 is MDHEN and CDR2 is SYDVKM in the germline V gene. V dropped 5 bases and J dropped 6 bases, with 14 bases sitting between them. The CDR3 is 13 amino acids. The chain's CDR3 is CASSPTLLGEQYF. The CDR3 nucleotides read TGTGCCAGCAGTCCGACTCTTTTGGGCGAGCAGTACTTC.

Many counts were recorded for this clonotype. The V call is TRBV12-3 or TRBV12-4, the J call TRBJ2-3, with no clear D. This CDR3 spans 15 amino acids. With 0 bases removed from V and 3 bases from J, the gap between germline ends came to 10 bases. CDR3 DNA sequence: TGTGCCAGCAGTTTAGCATGGCCAGGAACAGATACGCAGTATTTT. It yields the protein CASSLAWPGTDTQYF.

Many counts were recorded for this clonotype. Relative to the germline gene, one junction end is altered; a read error may explain this. The rearrangement links TRBV5-1 to TRBJ2-7, with 8 bases aligning to TRBD1. From germline, CDR1 is SGHRS and CDR2 YFSETQ. The CDR3 extends over 14 amino acids. The CDR3 spells CASSLGQGAYEQYF. The CDR3 DNA is TGTGCCAGCAGTTTAGGTCAGGGGGCATACGAGCAGTACTTC.

This clonotype was observed at least ten times. V is TRBV6-1 and J is TRBJ1-4; 7 bases are shared with TRBD1. Germline assignment: CDR1 MNHNS and CDR2 SASEGT. The J segment lost 0 bases and the V segment lost 6 bases, leaving 4 bases of the junction unmatched. The CDR3 runs to 15 residues. CDR3 bases: TGTGCCAGCAGAGACACAGGGGCAACTAATGAAAAACTGTTTTTT. Protein product: CASRDTGATNEKLFF.

The rearrangement uses TRBV7-6 and TRBJ2-2; TRBD2 is a possible D gene (6 bases). V lost 4 bases and J 7 bases, leaving 16 bases between the germline ends. Per the germline V gene, CDR1 is SGHVS and CDR2 is FNYEAQ. The CDR3 extends over 15 amino acids. CDR3 sequence reads: CASSSDRLEFGELFF. CDR3 DNA: TGTGCCAGCAGCTCCGACAGACTAGAATTCGGGGAGCTGTTTTTT.

This clonotype was seen at least ten times. This rearrangement joins TRBV30 to TRBJ2-7; unclear D gene. There are 11 residues in the CDR3. The V end lost 5 bases, the J end lost 6 bases, and 11 bases lay between the germline ends. Germline V gene lookup returns CDR1 GTSNPN and CDR2 SVGIG (reference sequence). The CDR3 loop is CAWAVGPEQYF. The CDR3 DNA is TGTGCCTGGGCCGTAGGACCCGAGCAGTACTTC.

This chain connects TRBV19 to TRBJ2-1, with D perhaps matching TRBD2 (7 bases). Germline V gene data show CDR1 as LNHDA and CDR2 as SQIVND (reference sequence). This CDR3 comprises 18 residues. Trimming pared 3 bases from V and 3 bases from J, leaving 21 bases between. The CDR3, as DNA: TGTGCCAGTAGTATGCCAGGGGTAGCCCGGGACTACTACAATGAGCAGTTCTTC. This translates into CASSMPGVARDYYNEQFF.

The sample holds many counts of this clonotype. This chain links TRBV27 with TRBJ1-5; TRBD1 agrees at 9 bases. The V segment lost 5 bases and the J segment 3 bases; nucleotides outside the gene matches: 5. The CDR3 is 15 amino acids. CDR1 is MNHEY, CDR2 SMNVEV, per germline (reference sequence). CDR3 sequence (DNA): TGTGCCAGCAGTCCCGACAGGGGGGTCAATCAGCCCCAGCATTTT. Translation: CASSPDRGVNQPQHF.

This clonotype has a count of ten or more. The rearrangement joins TRBV12-3 or TRBV12-4 to TRBJ1-1; weak D call: TRBD1 (6 bases). V was clipped by 5 bases and J by 4 bases, with 17 bases between them. The CDR3 consists of 15 residues. CDR3 loop: CASSLRTGTPTEAFF. CDR3 nucleotide sequence: TGTGCCAGCAGTCTTAGAACGGGGACACCCACTGAAGCTTTCTTT.

For this clonotype: Being one base from a much bigger clone, this may be a read error. CDR3 region: CATSESKGAYEQYF. For the CDR3, the DNA is TGTGCCACCAGTGAGAGTAAGGGGGCCTACGAGCAGTACTTC. The chain is built from TRBV24-1 and TRBJ2-7, with D possibly being TRBD1 (6 bases). The V and J ends lost 4 bases and 2 bases respectively, with 11 bases between them. CDR3 length: 14 residues. Per the germline V gene, CDR1 is KGHDR and CDR2 is SFDVKD.

This clonotype was seen many times. This rearrangement joins TRBV6-6 to TRBJ2-7; D unresolved. Trimming shortened V by 0 bases and J by 3 bases, and 6 bases separated the two germline ends. Germline CDR1 reads MNHNY; CDR2 reads SVGAGI (reference sequence). This CDR3 has 13 amino acids. The CDR3 DNA reads TGTGCCAGCAGTTACTCAGGATTCTACGAGCAGTACTTC. Translated, it gives CASSYSGFYEQYF.